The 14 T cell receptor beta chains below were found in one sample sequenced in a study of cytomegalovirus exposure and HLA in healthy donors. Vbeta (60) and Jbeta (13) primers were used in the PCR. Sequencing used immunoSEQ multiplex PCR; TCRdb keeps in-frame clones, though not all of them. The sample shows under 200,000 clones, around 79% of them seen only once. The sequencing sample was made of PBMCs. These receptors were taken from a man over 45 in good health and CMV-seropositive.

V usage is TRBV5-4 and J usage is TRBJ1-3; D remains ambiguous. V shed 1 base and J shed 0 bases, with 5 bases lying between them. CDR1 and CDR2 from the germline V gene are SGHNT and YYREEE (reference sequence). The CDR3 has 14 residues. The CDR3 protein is CASSLYSSGNTIYF. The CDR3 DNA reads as TGTGCCAGCAGCTTGTATAGCTCTGGAAACACCATATATTTT. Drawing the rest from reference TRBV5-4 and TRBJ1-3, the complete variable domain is ETGVTQSPTHLIKTRGQQVTLRCSSQSGHNTVSWYQQALGQGPQFIFQYYREEENGRGNFPPRFSGLQFPNYSSELNVNALELDDSALYLCASSLYSSGNTIYFGEGSWLTVV.

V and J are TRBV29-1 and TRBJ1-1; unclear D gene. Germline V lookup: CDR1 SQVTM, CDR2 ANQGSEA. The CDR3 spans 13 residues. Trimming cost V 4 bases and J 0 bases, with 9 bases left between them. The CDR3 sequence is CSVVRRMNTEAFF. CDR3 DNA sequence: TGCAGCGTTGTCCGGCGGATGAACACTGAAGCTTTCTTT.

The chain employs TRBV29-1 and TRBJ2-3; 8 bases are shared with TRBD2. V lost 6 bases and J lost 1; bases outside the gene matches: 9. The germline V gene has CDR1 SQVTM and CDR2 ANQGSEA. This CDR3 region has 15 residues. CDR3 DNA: TGCAGCGTCTGGGGTCGGGGGGGCGGCACAGATACGCAGTATTTT. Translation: CSVWGRGGGTDTQYF.

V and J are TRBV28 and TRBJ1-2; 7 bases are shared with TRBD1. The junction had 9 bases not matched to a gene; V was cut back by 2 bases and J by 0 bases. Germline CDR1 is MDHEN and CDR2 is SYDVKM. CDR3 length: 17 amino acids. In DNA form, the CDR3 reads TGTGCCAGCAGTTTAGGCGGTTGGGGACAGTCTAACTATGGCTACACCTTC. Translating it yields CASSLGGWGQSNYGYTF.

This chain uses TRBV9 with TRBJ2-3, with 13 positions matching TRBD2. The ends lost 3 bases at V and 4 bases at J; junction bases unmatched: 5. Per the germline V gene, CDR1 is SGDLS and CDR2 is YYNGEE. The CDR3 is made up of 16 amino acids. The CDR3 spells CASSATSGGAPDTQYF. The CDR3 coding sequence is TGTGCCAGCAGCGCTACTAGCGGGGGGGCCCCAGATACGCAGTATTTT.

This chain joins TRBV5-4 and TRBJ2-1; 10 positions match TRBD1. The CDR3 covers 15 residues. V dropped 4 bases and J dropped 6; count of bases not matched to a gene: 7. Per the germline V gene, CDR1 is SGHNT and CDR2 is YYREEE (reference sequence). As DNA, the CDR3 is TGTGCCAGCAGCCGACAGGGGGCAAGGTTCAATGAGCAGTTCTTC. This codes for CASSRQGARFNEQFF.

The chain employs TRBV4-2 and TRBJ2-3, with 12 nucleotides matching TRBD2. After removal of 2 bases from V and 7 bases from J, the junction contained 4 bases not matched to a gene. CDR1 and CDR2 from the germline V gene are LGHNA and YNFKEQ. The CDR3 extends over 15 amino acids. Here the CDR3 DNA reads TGTGCCAGCAGCCAATCTAGCGGGGGGGCGAATACGCAGTATTTT. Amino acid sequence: CASSQSSGGANTQYF.

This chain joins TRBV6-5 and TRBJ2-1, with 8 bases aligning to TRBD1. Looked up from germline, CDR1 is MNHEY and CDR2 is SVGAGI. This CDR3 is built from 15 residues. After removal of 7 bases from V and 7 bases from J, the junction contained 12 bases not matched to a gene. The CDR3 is CASTGWQGARNEQFF. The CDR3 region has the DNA TGTGCCAGCACGGGGTGGCAGGGGGCGCGTAATGAGCAGTTCTTC.

DNA of the CDR3: TGTGCCAGCAGTTTACCGGTGGTTTTAATAGGCTACACCTTC. This encodes CASSLPVVLIGYTF. V usage is TRBV27 and J usage is TRBJ1-2, with no clear D. The CDR3 is made up of 14 amino acids. The germline V gene encodes CDR1 MNHEY and CDR2 SMNVEV (reference sequence). Trimming removed 2 bases at V and 8 bases at J, with 15 bases between.

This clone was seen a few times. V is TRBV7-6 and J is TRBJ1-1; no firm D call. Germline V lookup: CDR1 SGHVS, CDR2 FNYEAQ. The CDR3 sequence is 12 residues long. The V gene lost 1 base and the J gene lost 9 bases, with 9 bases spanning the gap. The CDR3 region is CASSLGEGKAFF. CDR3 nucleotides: TGTGCCAGCAGCTTAGGGGAGGGTAAAGCTTTCTTT. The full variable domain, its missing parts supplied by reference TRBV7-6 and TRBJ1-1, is GAGVSQSPRYKVTKRGQDVALRCDPISGHVSLYWYRQALGQGPEFLTYFNYEAQQDKSGLPNDRFSAERPEGSISTLTIQRTEQRDSAMYRCASSLGEGKAFFGQGTRLTVV.

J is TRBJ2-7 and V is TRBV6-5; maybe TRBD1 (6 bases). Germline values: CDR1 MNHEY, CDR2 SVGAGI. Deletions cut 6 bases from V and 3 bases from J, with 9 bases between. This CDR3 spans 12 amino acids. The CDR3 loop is CASRDSHYEQYF. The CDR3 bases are TGTGCCAGCAGGGACAGCCACTACGAGCAGTACTTC.

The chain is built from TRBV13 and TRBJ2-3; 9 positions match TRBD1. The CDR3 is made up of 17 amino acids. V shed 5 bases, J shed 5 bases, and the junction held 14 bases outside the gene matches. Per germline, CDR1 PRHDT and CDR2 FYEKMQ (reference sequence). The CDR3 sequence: CASSPTDRGYVIDTQYF. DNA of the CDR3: TGTGCCAGCAGCCCCACCGACAGGGGGTACGTTATAGATACGCAGTATTTT.

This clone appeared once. CDR3 in DNA: TGTGCCAGCTCAGGCTCGGGACTAGCGAGCACCGGGGAGCTGTTTTTT. Encoded protein: CASSGSGLASTGELFF. The chain combines TRBV18 with TRBJ2-2; 10 bases line up with TRBD2. The CDR3 length is 16 residues. The germline CDR1 and CDR2 sequences are KGHSH and LQKENI. The J segment lost 4 bases and the V segment lost 5 bases, leaving 7 bases of the junction unmatched.

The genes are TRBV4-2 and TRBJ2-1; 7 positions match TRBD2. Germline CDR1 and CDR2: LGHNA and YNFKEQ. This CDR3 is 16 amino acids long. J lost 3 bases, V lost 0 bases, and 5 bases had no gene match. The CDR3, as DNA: TGTGCCAGCAGCCAAGAGACTAGCAGTGGCTACAATGAGCAGTTCTTC. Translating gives CASSQETSSGYNEQFF.